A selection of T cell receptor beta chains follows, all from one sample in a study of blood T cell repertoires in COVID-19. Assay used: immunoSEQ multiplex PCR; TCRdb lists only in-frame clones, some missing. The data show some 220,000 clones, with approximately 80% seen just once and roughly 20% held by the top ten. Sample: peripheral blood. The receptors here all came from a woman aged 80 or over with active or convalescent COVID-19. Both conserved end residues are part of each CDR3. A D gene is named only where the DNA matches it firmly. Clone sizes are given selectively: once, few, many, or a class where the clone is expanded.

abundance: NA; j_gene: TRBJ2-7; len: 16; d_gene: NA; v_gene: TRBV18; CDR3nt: TGTGCCAGCTCACCATCCGGGGTTGGGACTTCCTACGAGCAGTACTTC; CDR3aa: CASSPSGVGTSYEQYF
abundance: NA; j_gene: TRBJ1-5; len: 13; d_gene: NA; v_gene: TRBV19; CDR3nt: TGTGCCAGTAGCTCACAGGGATTTCAGCCCCAGCATTTT; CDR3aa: CASSSQGFQPQHF
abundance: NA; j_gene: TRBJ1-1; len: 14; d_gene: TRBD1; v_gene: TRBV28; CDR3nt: TGTGCCAGCAGTCAATACAGGGGCGGCACTGAAGCTTTCTTT; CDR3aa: CASSQYRGGTEAFF
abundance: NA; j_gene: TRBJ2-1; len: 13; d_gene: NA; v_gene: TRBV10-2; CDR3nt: TGCGCCAGCGTTGAGGGCAGGTCGCGTGAGCAGTTCTTC; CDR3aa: CASVEGRSREQFF
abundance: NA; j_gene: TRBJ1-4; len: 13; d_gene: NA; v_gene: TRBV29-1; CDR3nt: TGCAGCGTTGCGAAGGGGCCTAATGAAAAACTGTTTTTT; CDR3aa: CSVAKGPNEKLFF
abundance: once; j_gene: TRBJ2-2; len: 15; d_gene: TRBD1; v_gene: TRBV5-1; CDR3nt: TGCGCCAGCAGCCTCGGACAGGAGAACACCGGGGAGCTGTTTTTT; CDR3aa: CASSLGQENTGELFF
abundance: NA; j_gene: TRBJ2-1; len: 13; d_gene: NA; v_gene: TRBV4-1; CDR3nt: TGCGCCAGCAGCTTAAGACTATCCAATGAGCAGTTCTTC; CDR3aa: CASSLRLSNEQFF
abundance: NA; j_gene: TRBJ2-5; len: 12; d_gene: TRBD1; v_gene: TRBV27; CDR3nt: TGTGCCACGCAGGGGGACCAAGAGACCCAGTACTTC; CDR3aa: CATQGDQETQYF
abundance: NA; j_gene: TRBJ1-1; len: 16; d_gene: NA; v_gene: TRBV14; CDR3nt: TGTGCCAGCAGCCACCGCGGGGGACCGGGTATCCCTGAAGCTTTCTTT; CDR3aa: CASSHRGGPGIPEAFF
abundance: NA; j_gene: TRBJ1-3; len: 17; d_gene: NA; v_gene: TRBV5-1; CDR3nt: TGCGCCAGCAGCTCGCAAAGCCAGGGTTACTCTGGAAACACCATATATTTT; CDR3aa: CASSSQSQGYSGNTIYF
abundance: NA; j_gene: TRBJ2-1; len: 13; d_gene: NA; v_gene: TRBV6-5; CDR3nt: TGTGCCAGCAGTTACTTGCAGAACAATGAGCAGTTCTTC; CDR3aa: CASSYLQNNEQFF
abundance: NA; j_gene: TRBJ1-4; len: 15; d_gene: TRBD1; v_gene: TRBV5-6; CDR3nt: TGTGCCAGCAGCTGGGGGACAGGGATGAATGAAAAACTGTTTTTT; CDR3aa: CASSWGTGMNEKLFF
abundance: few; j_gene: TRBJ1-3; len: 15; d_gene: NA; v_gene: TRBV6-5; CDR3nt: TGTGCCAGCAGTTACTCACAGAGCTCTGGAAACACCATATATTTT; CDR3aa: CASSYSQSSGNTIYF
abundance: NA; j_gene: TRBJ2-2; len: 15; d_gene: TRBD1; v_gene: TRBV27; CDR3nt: TGTGCCAGCAGTTCCACAGGGGGCCTCACCGGGGAGCTGTTTTTT; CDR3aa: CASSSTGGLTGELFF
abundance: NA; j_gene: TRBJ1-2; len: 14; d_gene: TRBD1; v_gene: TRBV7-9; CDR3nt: TGTGCCAGCAGCCGGACAGGCGCCCAATGGGGCTACACCTTC; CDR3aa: CASSRTGAQWGYTF
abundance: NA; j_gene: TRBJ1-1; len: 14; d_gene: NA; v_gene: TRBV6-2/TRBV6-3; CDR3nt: TGTGCCAGCAGTTACGGAGGACTGAACACTGAAGCTTTCTTT; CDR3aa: CASSYGGLNTEAFF
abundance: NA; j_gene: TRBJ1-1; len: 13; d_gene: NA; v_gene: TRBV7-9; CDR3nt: TGTGCCAGCAGCCGCGGGGGAGGAACTGAAGCTTTCTTT; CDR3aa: CASSRGGGTEAFF
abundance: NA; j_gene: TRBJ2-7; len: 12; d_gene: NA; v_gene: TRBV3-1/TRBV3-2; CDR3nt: TGTGCCAGCAGCCAAGCGAGAACCGAGCAGTACTTC; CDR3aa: CASSQARTEQYF
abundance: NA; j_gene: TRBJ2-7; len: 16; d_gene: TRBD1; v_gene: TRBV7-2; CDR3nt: TGTGCCAGCAGCTTAGATATTGGGACAGGGTCCTACGAGCAGTACTTC; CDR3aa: CASSLDIGTGSYEQYF
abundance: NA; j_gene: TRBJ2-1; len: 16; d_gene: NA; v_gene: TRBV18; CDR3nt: TGTGCCAGCTCTCTACGGACAGACCCTACAGGGAATGAGCAGTTCTTC; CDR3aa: CASSLRTDPTGNEQFF
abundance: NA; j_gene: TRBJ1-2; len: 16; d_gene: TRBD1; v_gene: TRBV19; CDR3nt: TGTGCCAGTAGTACCCCTCCCAGGGGGAAAGACTATGGCTACACCTTC; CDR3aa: CASSTPPRGKDYGYTF
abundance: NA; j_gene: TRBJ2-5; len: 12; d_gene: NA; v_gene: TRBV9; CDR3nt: TGTGCCAGCAGCGTAGACTCAGAGACCCAGTACTTC; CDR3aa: CASSVDSETQYF
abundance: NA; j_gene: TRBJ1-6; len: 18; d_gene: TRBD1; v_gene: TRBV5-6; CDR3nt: TGTGCCAGCAGCCGTGCGGGGGGACAGATTACCTCCAATTCACCCCTCCACTTT; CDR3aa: CASSRAGGQITSNSPLHF
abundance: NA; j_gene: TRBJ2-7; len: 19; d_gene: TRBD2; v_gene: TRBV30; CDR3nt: TGTGCCTGGAGTCCACCAACTTTAAGCGGGAGGGCCGGCCCCGGGGAGCAGTACTTC; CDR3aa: CAWSPPTLSGRAGPGEQYF
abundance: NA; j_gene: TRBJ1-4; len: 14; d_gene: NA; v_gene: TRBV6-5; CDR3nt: TGTGCCAGCAGTTACGGAGGGGTGGGTGAAAAACTGTTTTTT; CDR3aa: CASSYGGVGEKLFF
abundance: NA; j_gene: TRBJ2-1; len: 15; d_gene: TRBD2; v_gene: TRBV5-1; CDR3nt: TGCGCCAGCAGTCCTACCGGGACTAGGCTGAATGAGCAGTTCTTC; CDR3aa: CASSPTGTRLNEQFF
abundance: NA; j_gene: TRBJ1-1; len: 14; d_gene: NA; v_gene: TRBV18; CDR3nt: TGTGCCAGCTCACTTAATCGGGGTGACACTGAAGCTTTCTTT; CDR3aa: CASSLNRGDTEAFF
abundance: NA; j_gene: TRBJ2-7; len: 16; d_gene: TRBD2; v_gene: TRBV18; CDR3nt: TGTGCCAGCTCACCCCCGGGGGGGGGAGAGGGCTACGAGCAGTACTTC; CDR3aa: CASSPPGGGEGYEQYF
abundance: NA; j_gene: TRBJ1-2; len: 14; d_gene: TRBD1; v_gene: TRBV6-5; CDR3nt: TGTGCCAGCAGTAACAGGGGTGGGAACTATGGCTACACCTTC; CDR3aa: CASSNRGGNYGYTF
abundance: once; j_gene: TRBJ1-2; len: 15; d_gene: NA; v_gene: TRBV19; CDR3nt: TGTGCCAGTTCCCCCGGGGCTCCGGGACTTGGGGGCTACACCTTC; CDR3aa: CASSPGAPGLGGYTF
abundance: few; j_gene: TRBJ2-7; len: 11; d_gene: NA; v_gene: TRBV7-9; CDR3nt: TGTGCCAGCAGCTTAGCGGGAGCGCAGTACTTC; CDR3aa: CASSLAGAQYF
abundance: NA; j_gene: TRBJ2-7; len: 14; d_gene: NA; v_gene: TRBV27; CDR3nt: TGTGCCAGCAGCCCGTTGGGGACAATCTACGAGCAGTACTTC; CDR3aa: CASSPLGTIYEQYF
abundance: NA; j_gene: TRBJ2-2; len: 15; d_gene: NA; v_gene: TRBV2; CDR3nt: TGTGCCAGCAGCTCTGACTCAATTAGCACCGGGGAGCTGTTTTTT; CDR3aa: CASSSDSISTGELFF
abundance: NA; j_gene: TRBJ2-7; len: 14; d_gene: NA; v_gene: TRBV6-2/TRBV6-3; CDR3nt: TGTGCCAGCAGTTACGGGGCCCCCCCCTACGAGCAGTACTTC; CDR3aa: CASSYGAPPYEQYF
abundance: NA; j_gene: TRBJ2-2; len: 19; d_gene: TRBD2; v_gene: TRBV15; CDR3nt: TGTGCCACCAGCAGGAGAGGGCTAGCGGGGGGGACGAACACCGGGGAGCTGTTTTTT; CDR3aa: CATSRRGLAGGTNTGELFF
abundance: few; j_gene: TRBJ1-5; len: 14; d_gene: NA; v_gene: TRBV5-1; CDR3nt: TGCGCCAGCAGCTTGGAGGGGGGCAATCAGCCCCAGCATTTT; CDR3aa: CASSLEGGNQPQHF
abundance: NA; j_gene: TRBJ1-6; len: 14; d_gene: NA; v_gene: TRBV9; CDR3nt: TGTGCCAGCAGCCCCCGGCAGGGCCTAGACCCCCTCCACTTT; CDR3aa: CASSPRQGLDPLHF
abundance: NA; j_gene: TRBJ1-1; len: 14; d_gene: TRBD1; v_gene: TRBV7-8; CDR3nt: TGTGCCAGCAGCGCGCGCCGACAGGGGAGTGAAGCTTTCTTT; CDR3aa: CASSARRQGSEAFF
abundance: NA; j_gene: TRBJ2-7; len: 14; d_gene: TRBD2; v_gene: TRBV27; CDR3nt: TGTGCCTCTAGGACTAGCGGGAGCTCCTACGAGCAGTACTTC; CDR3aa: CASRTSGSSYEQYF
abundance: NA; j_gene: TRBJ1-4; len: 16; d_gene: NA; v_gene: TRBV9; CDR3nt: TGTGCCAGCAGCATTACTGGCAGGGGCGAGAATGAAAAACTGTTTTTT; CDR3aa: CASSITGRGENEKLFF
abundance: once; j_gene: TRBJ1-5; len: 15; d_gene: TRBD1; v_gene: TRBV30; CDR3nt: TGTGCCTATCAAATACAGGGGATCAGCAATCAGCCCCAGCATTTT; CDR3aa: CAYQIQGISNQPQHF
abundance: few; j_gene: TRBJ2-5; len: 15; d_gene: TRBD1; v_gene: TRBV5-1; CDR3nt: TGCGCCAGCAGCCGGGGTCCCGGGACAGAAGAGACCCAGTACTTC; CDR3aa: CASSRGPGTEETQYF
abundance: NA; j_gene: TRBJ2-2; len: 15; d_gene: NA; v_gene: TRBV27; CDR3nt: TGTGCCAGCAGGGGAGACAGGAAGAACACCGGGGAGCTGTTTTTT; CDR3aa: CASRGDRKNTGELFF
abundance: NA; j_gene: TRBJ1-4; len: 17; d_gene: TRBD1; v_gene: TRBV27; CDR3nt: TGTGCCAGCAGCCCTCCTCGAGGGACAGGGTTGAGTGAAAAACTGTTTTTT; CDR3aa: CASSPPRGTGLSEKLFF
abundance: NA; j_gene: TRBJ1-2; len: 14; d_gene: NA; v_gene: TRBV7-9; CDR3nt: TGTGCCAGCAGCAGTATCAGGGGTGGCTATGGCTACACCTTC; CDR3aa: CASSSIRGGYGYTF
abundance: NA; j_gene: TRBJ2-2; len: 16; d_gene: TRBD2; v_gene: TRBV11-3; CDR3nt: TGTGCCAGCAGCCCCCGGCAGGGACTAGCTGCCGGGGAGCTGTTTTTT; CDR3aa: CASSPRQGLAAGELFF
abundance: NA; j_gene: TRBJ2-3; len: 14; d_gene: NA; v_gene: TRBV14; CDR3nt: TGTGCCAGCAGCCGTCGCGGGCCCACAGATACGCAGTATTTT; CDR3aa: CASSRRGPTDTQYF
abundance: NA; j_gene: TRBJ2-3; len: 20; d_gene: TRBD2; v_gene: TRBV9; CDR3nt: TGTGCCAGCAGCGTAGATTTCCGACCCGGACTAGCGGAAAGCACAGATACGCAGTATTTT; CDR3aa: CASSVDFRPGLAESTDTQYF
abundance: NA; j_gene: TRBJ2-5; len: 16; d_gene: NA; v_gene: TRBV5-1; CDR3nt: TGCGCCAGCAGCCAGGGAATGGGGGGTTTCCAAGAGACCCAGTACTTC; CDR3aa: CASSQGMGGFQETQYF
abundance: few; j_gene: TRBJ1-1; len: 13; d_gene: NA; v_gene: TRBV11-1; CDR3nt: TGTGCCAGCAGCCCCCGGGGTCGGGGTAGAGCTTTCTTT; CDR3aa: CASSPRGRGRAFF
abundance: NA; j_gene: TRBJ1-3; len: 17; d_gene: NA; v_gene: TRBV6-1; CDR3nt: TGTGCCAGCAGTGAAGCTTTAGTTGGGCTGGTTGGAAACACCATATATTTT; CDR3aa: CASSEALVGLVGNTIYF
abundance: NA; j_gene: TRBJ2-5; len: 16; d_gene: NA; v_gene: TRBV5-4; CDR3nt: TGTGCCAGCAGCTCTACGAGGGCCGGGGGTGGAGAGACCCAGTACTTC; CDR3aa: CASSSTRAGGGETQYF
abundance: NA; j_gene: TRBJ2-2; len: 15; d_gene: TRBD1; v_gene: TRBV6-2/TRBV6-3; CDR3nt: TGTGCCAGCAGTCGGGACAGGGTAAACACCGGGGAGCTGTTTTTT; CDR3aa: CASSRDRVNTGELFF
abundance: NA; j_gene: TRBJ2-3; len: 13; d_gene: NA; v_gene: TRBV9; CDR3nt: TGTGCCAGCAGCGTCGACTCCACAGATACGCAGTATTTT; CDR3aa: CASSVDSTDTQYF
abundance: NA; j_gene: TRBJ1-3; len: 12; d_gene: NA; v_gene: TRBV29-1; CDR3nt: TGCAGCGTCCGGGTATCCGGAAACACCATATATTTT; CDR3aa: CSVRVSGNTIYF
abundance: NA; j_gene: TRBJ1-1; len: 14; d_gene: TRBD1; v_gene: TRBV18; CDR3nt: TGTGCCAGCTCATCGAACAGGGGGGGCACTGAAGCTTTCTTT; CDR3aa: CASSSNRGGTEAFF